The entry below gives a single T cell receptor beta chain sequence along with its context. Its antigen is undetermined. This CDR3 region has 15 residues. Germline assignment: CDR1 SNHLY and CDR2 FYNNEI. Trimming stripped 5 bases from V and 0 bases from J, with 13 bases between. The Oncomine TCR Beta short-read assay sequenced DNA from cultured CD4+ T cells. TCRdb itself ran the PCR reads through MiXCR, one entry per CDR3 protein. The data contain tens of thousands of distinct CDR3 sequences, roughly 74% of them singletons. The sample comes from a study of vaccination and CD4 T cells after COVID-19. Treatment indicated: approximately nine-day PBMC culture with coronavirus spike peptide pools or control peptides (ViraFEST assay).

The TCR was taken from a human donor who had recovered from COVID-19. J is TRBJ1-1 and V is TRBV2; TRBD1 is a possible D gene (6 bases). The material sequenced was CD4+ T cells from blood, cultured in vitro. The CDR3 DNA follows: TGTGCCAGCAGTAACAGGGTACCCATGAACACTGAAGCTTTCTTT. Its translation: CASSNRVPMNTEAFF.